These 10 T cell receptor beta chains came from one sample sequenced in a study of identical twins. One entry per CDR3 protein results from TCRdb running MiXCR on the 5' RACE reads. The sample holds 700,000 or so distinct CDR3 sequences, less than 10% seen once. The same specimen was also included in a second study, on yellow fever vaccine responses in identical twins.

Sequencing input: PBMCs. The receptor source for this set is a woman younger than 35 in good health.

This clonotype was detected a few times. The chain joins TRBV20-1 to TRBJ2-7, with 7 nucleotides matching TRBD2. Germline V gene lookup returns CDR1 DFQATT and CDR2 SNEGSKA (reference sequence). Trimming cost V 5 bases and J 0 bases; bases outside gene matches: 1. The CDR3 is 12 residues long. The CDR3 DNA sequence: TGCAGTGCTTCTAGCGGCTCCTACGAGCAGTACTTC. Protein: CSASSGSYEQYF.

J is TRBJ2-1 and V is TRBV9; maybe TRBD2 (6 bases). CDR3 size: 14 residues. Looked up from germline, CDR1 is SGDLS and CDR2 is YYNGEE. The V gene lost 3 bases and the J gene lost 7 bases, with 14 bases spanning the gap. For the CDR3, the DNA is TGTGCCAGCAGCGCCGGGACTCCCCTTAATGAGCAGTTCTTC. The encoded protein is CASSAGTPLNEQFF.

This clonotype came up many times. The gene calls are TRBV29-1 and TRBJ2-3; the D gene is possibly TRBD2 (6 bases). The CDR3 contains 15 residues. Deletions cut 5 bases from V and 5 bases from J, with 20 bases between. CDR1 is SQVTM, CDR2 ANQGSEA, per germline. CDR3 amino acids: CSVPSGTPMGDTQYF. The CDR3 coding sequence is TGCAGCGTTCCCTCCGGGACTCCCATGGGAGATACGCAGTATTTT.

This clonotype showed up just a few times. The CDR3 reads CSGTTGEGVTEAFF. The DNA of the CDR3 is TGCAGCGGAACTACAGGGGAGGGTGTCACTGAAGCTTTCTTT. The chain employs TRBV29-1 and TRBJ1-1; TRBD1 matches at 7 bases. From germline, CDR1 is SQVTM and CDR2 ANQGSEA. V lost 7 bases to trimming and J lost 4 bases; unmatched junction nucleotides: 12. The CDR3 extends over 14 amino acids.

This clonotype has just a few counts. The V and J genes are TRBV24-1 and TRBJ1-5; 7 bases align to TRBD1. Germline V gene data show CDR1 as KGHDR and CDR2 as SFDVKD. The CDR3 runs 16 residues. J was trimmed by 3 bases and V by 3 bases; bases with no gene match: 7. The CDR3 DNA reads TGTGCCACCAGTGATGGGGAAGGGGGCTACAATCAGCCCCAGCATTTT. This sequence encodes CATSDGEGGYNQPQHF.

The chain's CDR3 is CASSPTGGGRNNEQFF. The CDR3 region has the DNA TGTGCCAGCAGCCCGACCGGGGGCGGGAGAAACAATGAGCAGTTCTTC. The chain couples TRBV7-8 to TRBJ2-1, with D maybe TRBD2 (7 bases). This CDR3 spans 16 amino acids. The V end was cut by 5 bases, the J end by 5 bases, with 19 bases between. Germline values: CDR1 SGHVS, CDR2 FQNEAQ.

The J gene is TRBJ1-4, the V gene TRBV2; tentatively, D is TRBD1 (5 bases). V dropped 1 base and J dropped 13 bases, with 16 bases sitting between them. CDR3 length equals 14 residues. Germline lookup yields CDR1 SNHLY and CDR2 FYNNEI. The CDR3 region is CASSEVRGVLGLFF. CDR3 DNA sequence: TGTGCCAGCAGTGAAGTGCGAGGGGTCCTTGGACTGTTTTTT.

This clonotype has more than one count but fewer than ten. The CDR3 region is CASSTGNDEQYF. The DNA of the CDR3 is TGTGCCAGCAGCACAGGGAATGACGAGCAGTACTTC. This sequence joins TRBV7-9 and TRBJ2-7, with a possible D match to TRBD1 (6 bases). The V gene lost 5 bases and the J gene lost 5 bases, with 10 bases spanning the gap. Germline V gene lookup returns CDR1 SEHNR and CDR2 FQNEAQ (reference sequence). The CDR3 totals 12 residues.

The chain employs TRBV20-1 and TRBJ1-6, with 7 bases lining up with TRBD1. Per the germline V gene, CDR1 is DFQATT and CDR2 is SNEGSKA (reference sequence). The V segment lost 0 bases and the J segment 7 bases; nucleotides outside the gene matches: 6. CDR3 length: 15 amino acids. The CDR3 loop reads CSAREDGRGNSPLHF. The CDR3, as DNA: TGCAGTGCTAGAGAAGATGGCAGGGGGAATTCACCCCTCCACTTT.

V and J are TRBV24-1 and TRBJ2-1, with 12 positions matching TRBD1. Per the germline V gene, CDR1 is KGHDR and CDR2 is SFDVKD. The CDR3 extends over 16 amino acids. Trimming cost V 4 bases and J 8 bases; bases outside gene matches: 8. The CDR3 sequence is CATSDQGQGARDEQFF. The CDR3 nucleotides read TGTGCCACCAGTGACCAGGGACAGGGGGCGCGTGATGAGCAGTTCTTC.